These 32 T cell receptor beta chains were all obtained from the same sample, sequenced in a study of OX40 agonist ivuxolimab in advanced cancers. Only in-frame clones appear in the TCRdb table, and some are missing; sequencing was by immunoSEQ multiplex PCR. The profile shows more than 45,000 clones, 70% to 90% of them singletons. The specimen comprised CD4+ or CD8+ T cells sorted from blood, sampled in a trial of the OX40 agonist ivuxolimab. These receptors all stem from an adult with an advanced solid tumor such as melanoma, head and neck, liver or kidney cancer.

This chain links TRBV19 with TRBJ2-2; 8 positions match TRBD2. The germline V gene has CDR1 LNHDA and CDR2 SQIVND (reference sequence). This CDR3 comprises 14 residues. After removal of 7 bases from V and 8 bases from J, the junction contained 9 bases not matched to a gene. The CDR3 reads CASTLAGVPGELFF. CDR3 nucleotide sequence: TGTGCCAGTACCCTAGCGGGTGTACCGGGGGAGCTGTTTTTT.

The chain is built from TRBV6-6 and TRBJ2-5; maybe TRBD1 (5 bases). The CDR3 sequence is 16 residues long. With 0 bases removed from V and 1 base from J, the gap between germline ends came to 12 bases. The germline gives CDR1 MNHNY, CDR2 SVGAGI (reference sequence). The CDR3 spells CASSYSPRASQETQYF. As DNA, the CDR3 is TGTGCCAGCAGTTACTCTCCCAGGGCCTCCCAAGAGACCCAGTACTTC.

This clone was counted only a few times. The chain joins TRBV7-5 to TRBJ1-1; TRBD1 is the table's D call, not checked against the DNA. TRBV7-5 corresponds to a pseudogene. The CDR3 has 15 amino acids. The CDR3, as DNA: TGTGCCAGAAGCTTACTACAGGCTACTGTCACTGAAGCTTTCTTT. It specifies CARSLLQATVTEAFF.

The chain links TRBV28 to TRBJ1-6; D is perhaps TRBD1 (5 bases). Germline CDR1 reads MDHEN; CDR2 reads SYDVKM. This CDR3 contains 17 residues. With 5 bases removed from V and 10 bases from J, the gap between germline ends came to 24 bases. CDR3 bases: TGTGCCAGCAGTCAGTCCTCGCTCGGCGGGGGAAGCTCACCCCTCCACTTT. Translation: CASSQSSLGGGSSPLHF.

The chain carries TRBV7-9 and TRBJ2-1, with 10 nucleotides matching TRBD1. The CDR3 totals 15 residues. V gave up 5 bases and J gave up 10 bases; unmatched junction bases: 11. Per the germline V gene, CDR1 is SEHNR and CDR2 is FQNEAQ (reference sequence). DNA of the CDR3: TGTGCCAGCAGCCCCGGGACAGGGGCTCTGGAGGAGCAGTTCTTC. Translating it yields CASSPGTGALEEQFF.

The chain employs TRBV5-6 and TRBJ1-3; D is unresolved. Per germline, CDR1 SGHDT and CDR2 YYEEEE. The CDR3 is 15 residues long. Trimming cost V 0 bases and J 4 bases, with 11 bases left between them. CDR3 nucleotide sequence: TGTGCCAGCAGCTTGGGACCGGAGTCAGGAAACACCATATATTTT. Translation gives CASSLGPESGNTIYF.

The rearrangement joins TRBV27 to TRBJ2-7; 9 positions agree with TRBD1. Germline values: CDR1 MNHEY, CDR2 SMNVEV (reference sequence). J gave up 2 bases and V 4 bases, and 6 bases lay outside the gene matches. The CDR3 consists of 15 residues. Here the CDR3 reads CASSSRTGVPYEQYF. CDR3 coding DNA: TGTGCCAGCAGTTCGAGGACAGGGGTCCCCTACGAGCAGTACTTC.

V and J are TRBV18 and TRBJ1-5; 7 bases map to TRBD1. The V gene end was trimmed by 6 bases and the J gene end by 3 bases; junction bases not matched to a gene: 5. Germline CDR1 and CDR2: KGHSH and LQKENI. The CDR3 is made up of 14 amino acids. The CDR3 sequence is CASSSTGFNQPQHF. The CDR3 DNA reads TGTGCCAGCTCGTCGACAGGGTTCAATCAGCCCCAGCATTTT. The full variable domain, with the rest looked up from reference TRBV18 and TRBJ1-5, is NAGVMQNPRHLVRRRGQEARLRCSPMKGHSHVYWYRQLPEEGLKFMVYLQKENIIDESGMPKERFSAEFPKEGPSILRIQQVVRGDSAAYFCASSSTGFNQPQHFGDGTRLSIL.

The CDR3 sequence: CASSEFLGNQPQHF. CDR3 sequence (DNA): TGTGCCAGCAGTGAGTTCTTGGGGAATCAGCCCCAGCATTTT. V gene TRBV6-1 combines with J gene TRBJ1-5, with unresolved D. CDR1 MNHNS and CDR2 SASEGT come from the germline V gene. The CDR3 consists of 14 residues. Trimming removed 3 bases from V and 4 bases from J, with 10 bases in between.

V is TRBV6-1 and J is TRBJ2-1; the D is unclear. The CDR3 sequence is 13 residues long. Trimming took off 1 base at V and 3 bases at J, with 4 bases between the two ends. The germline CDR1 and CDR2 sequences are MNHNS and SASEGT. CDR3 sequence reads: CASSEGRYNEQFF. CDR3 sequence (DNA): TGTGCCAGCAGTGAAGGGCGCTACAATGAGCAGTTCTTC.

The genes are TRBV9 and TRBJ1-1; D remains ambiguous. Trimming removed 0 bases from V and 0 bases from J, with 9 bases in between. CDR1 is SGDLS and CDR2 is YYNGEE in the germline V gene. This CDR3 comprises 15 residues. The CDR3 spells CASSVDYSMNTEAFF. CDR3 nucleotide sequence: TGTGCCAGCAGCGTAGATTACAGCATGAACACTGAAGCTTTCTTT. The full variable domain, with the rest looked up from reference TRBV9 and TRBJ1-1, is DSGVTQTPKHLITATGQRVTLRCSPRSGDLSVYWYQQSLDQGLQFLIQYYNGEERAKGNILERFSAQQFPDLHSELNLSSLELGDSALYFCASSVDYSMNTEAFFGQGTRLTVV.

In the case of this clone: One end of the junction is discordant with germline, which a read error may explain. In DNA form, the CDR3 reads TGTGCCAGCAGCCTAGCGGGAGGCCCATACAATGAGCAGTTCTTC. This encodes CASSLAGGPYNEQFF. The chain recombines TRBV7-2 with TRBJ2-1; 11 bases are shared with TRBD2. This CDR3 has 15 amino acids. The germline gives CDR1 SGHTA, CDR2 FQGNSA.

The chain couples TRBV6-1 to TRBJ2-4, with D unresolved. The germline gives CDR1 MNHNS, CDR2 SASEGT. CDR3 length: 13 residues. V lost 9 bases and J lost 0, with 9 bases in between. The CDR3 protein is CASIGLAKNIQYF. The CDR3 bases are TGTGCCAGTATAGGGCTAGCCAAAAACATTCAGTACTTC.

The gene calls are TRBV30 and TRBJ2-7; the D gene is possibly TRBD2 (6 bases). Germline CDR1 reads GTSNPN; CDR2 reads SVGIG (reference sequence). V lost 3 bases to trimming and J lost 2 bases, with 14 bases between them. The CDR3 covers 14 residues. The DNA of the CDR3 is TGTGCCTGGAGGCCGGCGGGACGGACCTACGAGCAGTACTTC. It specifies CAWRPAGRTYEQYF.

This clone was recorded once. The V gene is TRBV11-2, the J gene TRBJ2-1, with TRBD2 matching over 7 bases. Germline-derived CDR1 and CDR2 are SGHAT and FQNNGV. V shed 1 base, J shed 6 bases, and the junction held 3 bases outside the gene matches. The CDR3 covers 14 residues. CDR3 residues: CASSLGGTINEQFF. CDR3 nucleotide sequence: TGTGCCAGCAGCTTAGGGGGGACTATCAATGAGCAGTTCTTC.

The gene calls are TRBV11-2 and TRBJ2-6; unclear D gene. V lost 0 bases to trimming and J lost 4 bases, with 7 bases between them. The germline V gene encodes CDR1 SGHAT and CDR2 FQNNGV. The length of the CDR3 is 15 residues. The CDR3 DNA sequence: TGTGCCAGCAGCTTAGAAGGGATGGGGGCCAACGTCCTGACTTTC. Its protein is CASSLEGMGANVLTF.

The genes are TRBV10-3 and TRBJ1-2; TRBD1 might be the D (5 bases). In germline, CDR1 is ENHRY, CDR2 SYGVKD. Deletions cut 6 bases from V and 4 bases from J, with 9 bases between. This CDR3 is 12 amino acids long. The CDR3 nucleotides read TGTGCCATCAGGGGGGAGCTCTATGGCTACACCTTC. It yields the protein CAIRGELYGYTF.

J is TRBJ2-7 and V is TRBV28; 7 bases match TRBD2. The CDR3 covers 17 residues. Germline V gene sequence: CDR1 MDHEN, CDR2 SYDVKM. Losses at the gene ends were 3 bases for V and 4 bases for J; bases not matched to a gene: 15. The CDR3: CASSFDRASGSYYEQYF. CDR3 nucleotide sequence: TGTGCCAGCAGTTTCGACCGGGCTAGCGGATCTTATTACGAGCAGTACTTC.

V is TRBV2 and J is TRBJ1-4; 7 bases agree with TRBD1. Germline V gene sequence: CDR1 SNHLY, CDR2 FYNNEI. V lost 5 bases to trimming and J lost 3 bases; unmatched junction nucleotides: 3. CDR3 length: 14 amino acids. CDR3 region: CASSKDRSNEKLFF. The CDR3 region has the DNA TGTGCCAGCAGTAAGGACAGGTCTAATGAAAAACTGTTTTTT.

The chain has TRBV5-1 and TRBJ2-1; 8 positions match TRBD2. The CDR3 covers 17 residues. V was clipped by 0 bases and J by 14 bases; unmatched bases: 19. CDR1 and CDR2 (germline): SGHRS, YFSETQ. The CDR3 reads CASSLVFARDTRTSKFF. In nucleotides, the CDR3 is TGCGCCAGCAGCTTGGTCTTCGCCCGGGACACAAGGACTAGCAAGTTCTTC.

The chain couples TRBV2 to TRBJ1-2; D is unresolved. The CDR3 spans 13 residues. Germline CDR1 reads SNHLY; CDR2 reads FYNNEI. V was cut by 0 bases and J by 7 bases, with 9 bases left in between. CDR3 coding DNA: TGTGCCAGCAGTGAAGCAAGAGGGTTTGGCTACACCTTC. Protein product: CASSEARGFGYTF.

V is TRBV4-2 and J is TRBJ1-4; the D gene is possibly TRBD1 (5 bases). Trimming pared 0 bases from V and 8 bases from J, leaving 13 bases between. Germline CDR1 LGHNA, CDR2 YNFKEQ. This CDR3 region has 15 residues. CDR3 loop: CASSQDGQKGEKLFF. Written as DNA, the CDR3 is TGTGCCAGCAGCCAAGATGGACAAAAAGGGGAAAAACTGTTTTTT.

This rearrangement joins TRBV9 to TRBJ2-1; weak D call: TRBD1 (5 bases). V was pared by 3 bases and J by 9 bases, with 19 bases between. The CDR3 totals 15 residues. The germline V gene encodes CDR1 SGDLS and CDR2 YYNGEE. The CDR3 reads CASSEGLLGDSEQFF. CDR3 nucleotides: TGTGCCAGCAGCGAGGGGCTTCTGGGCGATTCTGAGCAGTTCTTC.

This clone was detected only once. This sequence joins TRBV9 and TRBJ1-2; the D is unclear. The germline V gene encodes CDR1 SGDLS and CDR2 YYNGEE. V was trimmed by 0 bases and J by 8 bases, leaving 14 bases between them. The CDR3 extends over 14 amino acids. CDR3 sequence reads: CASSVDSGNGGYTF. The CDR3 coding sequence is TGTGCCAGCAGCGTAGATAGCGGGAACGGGGGCTACACCTTC.

This chain connects TRBV19 to TRBJ1-1; D is ambiguous. Trimming stripped 2 bases from V and 9 bases from J, with 13 bases between. Germline CDR1 and CDR2: LNHDA and SQIVND (reference sequence). The CDR3 is 13 amino acids. The chain's CDR3 is CASSITLRTKAFF. The CDR3 DNA reads as TGTGCCAGTAGTATAACCCTGAGAACAAAAGCTTTCTTT.

CDR3 bases: TGTGCCAGCAGCTCATACGGGGGCTACACCTTC. Translated: CASSSYGGYTF. The chain employs TRBV5-4 and TRBJ1-2; D ambiguous. The germline V gene encodes CDR1 SGHNT and CDR2 YYREEE (reference sequence). CDR3 length: 11 residues. The ends were cut back, 3 bases at V and 8 bases at J, with 8 bases in the middle.

The V and J genes are TRBV5-1 and TRBJ1-1, with 12 bases aligning to TRBD1. Germline V gene data show CDR1 as SGHRS and CDR2 as YFSETQ. This CDR3 spans 14 amino acids. V was clipped by 0 bases and J by 8 bases; unmatched bases: 2. CDR3 nucleotides: TGCGCCAGCAGCTTGGGAGGGACAGGGGGCGAAGCTTTCTTT. Amino acids: CASSLGGTGGEAFF. The variable domain in full, with the rest retrieved from reference TRBV5-1 and TRBJ1-1, is KAGVTQTPRYLIKTRGQQVTLSCSPISGHRSVSWYQQTPGQGLQFLFEYFSETQRNKGNFPGRFSGRQFSNSRSEMNVSTLELGDSALYLCASSLGGTGGEAFFGQGTRLTVV.

The chain joins TRBV9 to TRBJ1-1; TRBD1 might be the D (5 bases). The CDR3 consists of 15 residues. Trimming took 8 bases from V and 1 from J, leaving 18 bases between them. The germline V gene encodes CDR1 SGDLS and CDR2 YYNGEE. The CDR3 sequence is CARPYKRGENTEAFF. The CDR3 DNA reads as TGTGCCAGACCTTATAAACGGGGGGAGAACACTGAAGCTTTCTTT.

The J gene is TRBJ2-7, the V gene TRBV9; D perhaps matches TRBD1 (6 bases). Trimming took off 4 bases at V and 6 bases at J, with 20 bases between the two ends. This CDR3 region has 15 residues. CDR1 and CDR2 from the germline V gene are SGDLS and YYNGEE. For the CDR3, the DNA is TGTGCCAGCAGCCCTCACGAGGGGGAATCGGGCGAGCAGTACTTC. It is translated as CASSPHEGESGEQYF.

The table lists this clone with a count of one. The chain couples TRBV5-1 to TRBJ1-4, with D possibly TRBD1 on 5 matching bases. The germline gives CDR1 SGHRS, CDR2 YFSETQ. The CDR3 has 14 amino acids. The ends were cut back, 4 bases at V and 5 bases at J, with 12 bases in the middle. CDR3 in DNA: TGCGCCAGCAGCACCCGGGACGGAAATGAAAAACTGTTTTTT. Translated, it gives CASSTRDGNEKLFF.

This clone was counted once. The chain has TRBV6-1 and TRBJ1-3, with D possibly TRBD1 on 5 matching bases. The CDR3 length is 14 residues. Germline loops: CDR1 MNHNS, CDR2 SASEGT. V lost 6 bases to trimming and J lost 0 bases, with 9 bases between them. CDR3 DNA: TGTGCCAGCAGCCGGACAAGCTCTGGAAACACCATATATTTT. Translating gives CASSRTSSGNTIYF.

The rearrangement uses TRBV5-6 and TRBJ1-5, with TRBD1 matching 8 bases. Germline lookup yields CDR1 SGHDT and CDR2 YYEEEE. V shed 4 bases, J shed 2 bases, and the junction held 11 bases outside the gene matches. The CDR3 is 17 amino acids. CDR3 amino acids: CASSVAPGQAGNQPQHF. The CDR3 nucleotides read TGTGCCAGCAGCGTAGCCCCGGGACAGGCGGGCAATCAGCCCCAGCATTTT.